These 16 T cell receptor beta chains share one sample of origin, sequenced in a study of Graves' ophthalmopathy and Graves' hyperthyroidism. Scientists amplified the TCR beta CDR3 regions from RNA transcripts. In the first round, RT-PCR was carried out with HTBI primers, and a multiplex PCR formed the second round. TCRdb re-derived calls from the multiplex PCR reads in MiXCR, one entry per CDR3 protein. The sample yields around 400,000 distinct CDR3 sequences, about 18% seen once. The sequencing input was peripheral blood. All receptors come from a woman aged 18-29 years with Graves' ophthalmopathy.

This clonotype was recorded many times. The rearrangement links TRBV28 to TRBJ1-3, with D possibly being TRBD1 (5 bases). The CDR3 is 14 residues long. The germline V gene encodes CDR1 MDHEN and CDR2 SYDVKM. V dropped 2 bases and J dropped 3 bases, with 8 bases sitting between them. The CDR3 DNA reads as TGTGCCAGCAGTTTACCAGGGATTGGAAACACCATATATTTT. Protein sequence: CASSLPGIGNTIYF.

In DNA, the CDR3 is TGTGCCAGCAGATATCCGGGACAGGGAACTTCGGCCAAAAACATTCAGTACTTC. Its protein product is CASRYPGQGTSAKNIQYF. This sequence joins TRBV6-2 or TRBV6-3 and TRBJ2-4; 9 positions agree with TRBD1. The CDR3 loop spans 18 amino acids. The V gene end was trimmed by 6 bases and the J gene end by 1 base; junction bases not matched to a gene: 13. Germline V gives CDR1 MNHEY, CDR2 SVGEGT.

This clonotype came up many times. Here the CDR3 reads CASRDRARGNQPQHF. Here the CDR3 DNA reads TGTGCCAGCAGGGACAGGGCTCGTGGCAATCAGCCCCAGCATTTT. This chain joins TRBV6-2 or TRBV6-3 and TRBJ1-5; 8 bases are shared with TRBD1. The CDR3 spans 15 residues. Germline V CDR1 and CDR2: MNHEY, SVGEGT. J lost 2 bases, V lost 6 bases, and 6 bases had no gene match.

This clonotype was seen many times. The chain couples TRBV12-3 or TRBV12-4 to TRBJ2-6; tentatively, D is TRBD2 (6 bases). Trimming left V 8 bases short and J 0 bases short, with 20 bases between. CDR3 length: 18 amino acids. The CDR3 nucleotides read TGTGCCAGCCGACTAGGACGGTTACTAACCTCTGGGGCCAACGTCCTGACTTTC. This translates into CASRLGRLLTSGANVLTF.

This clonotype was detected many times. The CDR3 reads CAIRDSNSNTGELFF. DNA for the CDR3: TGTGCCATCAGGGACAGCAATTCGAACACCGGGGAGCTGTTTTTT. The chain has TRBV10-3 and TRBJ2-2, with TRBD1 as a possible D gene (6 bases). The V and J ends lost 6 bases and 0 bases respectively, with 11 bases between them. The CDR3 has 15 amino acids. The germline V gene encodes CDR1 ENHRY and CDR2 SYGVKD.

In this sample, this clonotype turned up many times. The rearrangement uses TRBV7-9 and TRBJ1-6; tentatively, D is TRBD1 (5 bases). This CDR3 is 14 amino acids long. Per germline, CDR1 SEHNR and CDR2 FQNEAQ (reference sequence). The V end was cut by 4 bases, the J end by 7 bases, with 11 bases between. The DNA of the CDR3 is TGTGCCAGCAGCTCGGGACTGGCCAATTCACCCCTCCACTTT. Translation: CASSSGLANSPLHF.

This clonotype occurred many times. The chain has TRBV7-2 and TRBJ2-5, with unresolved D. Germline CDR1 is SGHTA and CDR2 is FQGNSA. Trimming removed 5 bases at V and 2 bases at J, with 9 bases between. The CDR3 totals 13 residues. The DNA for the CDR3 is TGTGCCAGCAGCCAATCACAGCAAGAGACCCAGTACTTC. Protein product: CASSQSQQETQYF.

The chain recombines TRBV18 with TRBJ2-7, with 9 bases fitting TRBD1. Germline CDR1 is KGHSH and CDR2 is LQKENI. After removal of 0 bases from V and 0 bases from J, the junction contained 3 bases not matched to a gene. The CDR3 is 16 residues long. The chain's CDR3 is CASSPPRTGVSYEQYF. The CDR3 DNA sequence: TGTGCCAGCTCACCACCAAGGACAGGGGTCTCCTACGAGCAGTACTTC.

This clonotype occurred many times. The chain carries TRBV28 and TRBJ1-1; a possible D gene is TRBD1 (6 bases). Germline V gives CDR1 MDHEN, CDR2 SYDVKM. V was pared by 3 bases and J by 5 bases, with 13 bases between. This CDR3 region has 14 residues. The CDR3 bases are TGTGCCAGCAGTTTCGGGGGGCAGGAAACTGAAGCTTTCTTT. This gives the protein CASSFGGQETEAFF.

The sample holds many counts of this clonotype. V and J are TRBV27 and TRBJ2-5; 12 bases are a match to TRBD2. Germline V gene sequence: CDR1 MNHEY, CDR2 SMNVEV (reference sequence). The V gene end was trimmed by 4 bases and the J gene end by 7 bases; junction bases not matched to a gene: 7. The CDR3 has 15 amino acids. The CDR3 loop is CASSYLAGGPMTQYF. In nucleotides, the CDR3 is TGTGCCAGCAGTTACCTAGCGGGGGGGCCGATGACCCAGTACTTC.

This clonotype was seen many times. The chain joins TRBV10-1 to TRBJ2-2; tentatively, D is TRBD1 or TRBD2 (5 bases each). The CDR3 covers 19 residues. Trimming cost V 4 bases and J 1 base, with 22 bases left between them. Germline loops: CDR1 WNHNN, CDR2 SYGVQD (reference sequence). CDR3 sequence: CASSGPPGPTRENTGELFF. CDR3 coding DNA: TGCGCCAGCAGTGGACCCCCGGGACCAACCCGAGAGAACACCGGGGAGCTGTTTTTT.

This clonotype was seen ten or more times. The chain's CDR3 is CASSTPGTNIQYF. Written as DNA, the CDR3 is TGTGCCAGCAGTACCCCCGGGACTAACATTCAGTACTTC. The chain carries TRBV6-2 or TRBV6-3 and TRBJ2-4, with a weak D call TRBD2 (6 bases). Germline V gene sequence: CDR1 MNHEY, CDR2 SVGEGT. V was trimmed by 5 bases and J by 7 bases, leaving 12 bases between them. This CDR3 comprises 13 residues.

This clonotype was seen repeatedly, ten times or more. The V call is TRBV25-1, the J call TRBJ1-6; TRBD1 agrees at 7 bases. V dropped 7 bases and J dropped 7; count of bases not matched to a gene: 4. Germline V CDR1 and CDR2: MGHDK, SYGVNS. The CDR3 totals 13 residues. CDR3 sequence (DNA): TGTGCCAGCAACAGGGGTAGCAATTCACCCCTCCACTTT. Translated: CASNRGSNSPLHF. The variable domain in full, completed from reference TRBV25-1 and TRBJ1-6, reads EADIYQTPRYLVIGTGKKITLECSQTMGHDKMYWYQQDPGMELHLIHYSYGVNSTEKGDLSSESTVSRIRTEHFPLTLESARPSHTSQYLCASNRGSNSPLHFGNGTRLTVT.

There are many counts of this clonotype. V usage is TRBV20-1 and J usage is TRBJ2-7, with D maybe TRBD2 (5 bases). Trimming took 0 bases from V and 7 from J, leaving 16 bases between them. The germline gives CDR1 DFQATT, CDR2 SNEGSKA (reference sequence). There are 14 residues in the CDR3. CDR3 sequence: CSAREGHHSGEQYF. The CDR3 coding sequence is TGCAGTGCTAGAGAGGGCCACCATTCGGGGGAGCAGTACTTC.

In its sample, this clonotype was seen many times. DNA for the CDR3: TGCAGTGCCTTCTCGGAAGAGACCCAGTACTTC. This translates into CSAFSEETQYF. This rearrangement joins TRBV20-1 to TRBJ2-5; no clear D. Germline V gives CDR1 DFQATT, CDR2 SNEGSKA (reference sequence). The CDR3 covers 11 residues. V lost 6 bases to trimming and J lost 3 bases, with 8 bases between them.

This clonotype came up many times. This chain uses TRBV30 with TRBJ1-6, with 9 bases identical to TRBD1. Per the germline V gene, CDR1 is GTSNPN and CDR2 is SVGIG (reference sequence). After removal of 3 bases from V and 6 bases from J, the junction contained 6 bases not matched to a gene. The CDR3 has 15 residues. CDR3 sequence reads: CAWSLKGQGNSPLHF. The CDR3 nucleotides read TGTGCCTGGAGCCTAAAGGGACAGGGTAATTCACCCCTCCACTTT. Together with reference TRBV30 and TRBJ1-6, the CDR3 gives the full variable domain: SQTIHQWPATLVQPVGSPLSLECTVEGTSNPNLYWYRQAAGRGLQLLFYSVGIGQISSEVPQNLSASRPQDRQFILSSKKLLLSDSGFYLCAWSLKGQGNSPLHFGNGTRLTVT.